This TCR beta chain was recovered during a study of shared clonotypes between healthy human individuals. For the study at large: Per donor, CD8 memory used one plate, CD8 naive used two, CD4 memory used three and CD4 naive used three. Study results and limitations: Naive subsets generally exceeded memory subsets in estimated richness.

Points on this clone: What it binds is not known.

Genomic DNA from each subset was divided evenly over several immunoSEQ plates. Clones were sequenced by immunoSEQ multiplex PCR, and TCRdb holds only the in-frame ones, with some missing. The table includes about 1.1 million clones, around three quarters detected once. Negatively enriched CD4+ T cells were divided by CD45RA into naive and memory. The CDR3 covers 16 residues. Germline assignment: CDR1 SGHVS and CDR2 FNYEAQ. V shed 4 bases and J 6 bases; nucleotides not matched to a gene: 13. J is TRBJ2-7 and V is TRBV7-6, with TRBD2 identical over 9 bases. Sequencing was carried out using memory CD4+ T cells from PBMCs. Subset in this sample: CD45RA-negative fraction. This receptor was identified in a man between 18 and 29 years old in good health. Some clones in this sample may be carry-over from other donors' samples. DNA for the CDR3: TGTGCCAGCAGCTCCCAGGTGAGCGGGAGGATAGGCGAGCAGTACTTC. It specifies CASSSQVSGRIGEQYF.